This T cell receptor (beta chain) is drawn from a study of T cells in Graves' hyperthyroidism and ophthalmopathy. Findings and limits, study-wide: Ophthalmopathy was separated from stable hyperthyroidism by a 13 V-J model.

To note about this clonotype: Its matching antigen is unknown.

Patients were aged 18 to 65, had disease duration under 2 months, and had newly diagnosed hyperthyroidism. Not enrolled were patients with uncontrolled infection, other autoimmune disease, pregnancy or lactation. Authors of the study amplified TCR beta CDR3 regions from RNA transcripts. RT-PCR in the first round (using the HTBI primer set) targeted the TCR CDR3. TCRdb analysed the multiplex PCR reads with MiXCR anew, one entry per CDR3 protein. The sample lists about 560,000 distinct CDR3 sequences; 12% to 15% were seen once. The sample was blood. The sequence was collected from a woman between 35 and 50 years old with Graves' hyperthyroidism.

The CDR3: CASSLAVFWQGGPDTQYF. Written as DNA, the CDR3 is TGTGCCAGCAGCTTAGCGGTTTTCTGGCAGGGGGGCCCAGATACGCAGTATTTT. The chain joins TRBV7-2 to TRBJ2-3; maybe TRBD1 (7 bases). The CDR3 is 18 residues long. V lost 0 bases to trimming and J lost 4 bases, with 20 bases between them. Germline loops: CDR1 SGHTA, CDR2 FQGNSA.